A selection of T cell receptor beta chains follows, all from one sample in a study of post-analysis software for immune sequencing data. TCRdb ran MiXCR on the PCR reads and lists one entry per CDR3 protein. The repertoire has 400,000 to 500,000 distinct CDR3 sequences, roughly 40% of them found once; the top ten carry about 8%. Sequenced input: blood. Source of these receptors: a girl aged 2 to 10 with multiple sclerosis. Each CDR3 is given with its conserved first and last residue. The size field is filled for only some rows; it gives once, few, many or a size class.

once	TRBV27	CASSHQGGPNYGYTF
-	TRBV4-3	CASSPDLAGGSETQYF
few	TRBV6-1	CASSEFGTGIDIQYF
few	TRBV6-2/TRBV6-3	CASSYSTGFYEQYF
few	TRBV20-1	CSTGTYTYNEQFF
few	TRBV15	CATSRVGGYEQYF
-	TRBV28	CASSFRPGGVETQYF
-	TRBV7-3	CASSLTSSGTGFGYTF
-	TRBV2	CASSVRGVSYNEQFF
-	TRBV28	CASSFYTSSDQRGSPLHF
few	TRBV20-1	CSAPNFEGAIPYEQYF
-	TRBV7-9	CASRRHLSNYGYTF
-	TRBV7-2	CASSLLGLADNEQFF
-	TRBV27	CASSPGRQPQHF
few	TRBV29-1	CSVFRVRKAGDKGLYNEQFF
-	TRBV7-6	CASSLALANEQFF
few	TRBV7-2	CASSFDRNEQYF
-	TRBV20-1	CSAMPDYEQYF
many	TRBV29-1	CSVDRVNEQFF
-	TRBV28	CASNNWIYGYTF
few	TRBV4-3	CASSQVSEAEAFF
-	TRBV20-1	CSARGALGIRFF
-	TRBV12-5	CASGYGTSGNEQFF
-	TRBV27	CASSFTWGGISSPLHF
-	TRBV7-8	CASSLGSGRTDTQYF
few	TRBV7-9	CASSLAGQGPYF
few	TRBV5-5	CAGSLLRRTEAFF
-	TRBV7-8	CASSIRGQLYEQYF
-	TRBV29-1	CSVEVGGKGNEQFF
-	TRBV5-1	CASSFMVESSYEQYF
-	TRBV24-1	CATSDTSGLEPSAFYNEQFF
-	TRBV12-3/TRBV12-4	CASTPLAVDNQPQHF
few	TRBV20-1	CSARTGTGTQPQHF
-	TRBV29-1	CSVEDGTRNTDTQYF
-	TRBV3-1	CASSLQRGGYTF
-	TRBV29-1	CSVSPGTYTGELFF
few	TRBV13	CASSLEWGGSEDEQFF
-	TRBV20-1	CSARTFLGGHYEQYF
-	TRBV10-3	CAISESWGPGNEQYF
-	TRBV6-5	CASSYGDTRRDYGYTF
-	TRBV28	CASRETGGGNKPQHF
-	TRBV2	CASSEEVAYEKLFF
-	TRBV28	CASSLLPTGGSEQYF